This T cell receptor beta chain stems from a study of blood T cell dynamics during melanoma immunotherapy. The time point here: pre-treatment baseline. Profiled with immunoSEQ multiplex PCR; TCRdb holds only in-frame clones, not every one. The sample consists of more than 8,500 clones, approximately 83% of them appearing once. The sequence was collected from a human donor with melanoma. Specimen: blood, collected from a patient treated with checkpoint blockade.

For the CDR3, the DNA is TGTGCCAGCAGCGGGGACAGTTTTACTGGCTACACCTTC. This encodes CASSGDSFTGYTF. The chain employs TRBV7-2 and TRBJ1-2, with 7 bases that match TRBD1. V was clipped by 5 bases and J by 7 bases; unmatched bases: 7. The CDR3 loop spans 13 amino acids. Germline CDR1 and CDR2: SGHTA and FQGNSA.